This T cell receptor beta chain was observed in a study of T cell clonality in common variable immunodeficiency. General study findings and limits: Fewer deletions and N-nucleotide insertions were reportedly seen in common variable immunodeficiency TCR beta sequences.

Sequenced by immunoSEQ multiplex PCR; TCRdb stores in-frame clones only, minus some. Singletons are absent from the sample, which has under 25,000 clones. As concerns this clone: Its specificity is not known. The CDR3 is cut off 3 residues early in the read; its end comes from the germline J gene.

Caucasian heritage predominated among both patients and controls. Replacement immunoglobulin had been given to every CVID subject for at least one year. CDR1 is KGHSH, CDR2 LQKENI, per germline. The CDR3 runs 15 residues. Trimming left V 4 bases short and J 4 bases short, with 16 bases between. The TCR was taken from a human donor with common variable immunodeficiency. V gene TRBV18 combines with J gene TRBJ1-2; no firm D call. What was sequenced was peripheral blood mononuclear cells. CDR3 DNA (partial): TGTGCCAGCTCACTATCCACCTTGTCTATCTATGGC. It specifies CASSLSTLSIYG. The entire CDR3 reads CASSLSTLSIYGYTF. The full variable domain, with the rest looked up from reference TRBV18 and TRBJ1-2, is NAGVMQNPRHLVRRRGQEARLRCSPMKGHSHVYWYRQLPEEGLKFMVYLQKENIIDESGMPKERFSAEFPKEGPSILRIQQVVRGDSAAYFCASSLSTLSIYGYTFGSGTRLTVV.